This T cell receptor (beta chain) was obtained from a study of cytomegalovirus exposure and HLA in healthy donors. Background on the study: Early on, a data release was issued that held about 85 million unique TCRs from HLA-typed donors.

Use of 60 Vbeta and 13 Jbeta primers characterized the PCR. Method: immunoSEQ multiplex PCR; TCRdb's copy keeps in-frame clones and lacks some. The sample records some 200,000 clones, 75% to 90% being singletons. Germline V gene data show CDR1 as SQVTM and CDR2 as ANQGSEA. The length of the CDR3 is 12 residues. V was clipped by 3 bases and J by 4 bases, with 9 bases between them. This chain connects TRBV29-1 to TRBJ1-1; no clear D. This TCR derives from a boy between 10 and 17 years old in good health and CMV-seronegative. Sequencing was done on a sample of PBMCs. The CDR3 coding sequence is TGCAGCGTTGATGTAGGGAGCACTGAAGCTTTCTTT. Encoded protein: CSVDVGSTEAFF.